This passage covers 8 T cell receptor beta chains from one sample sequenced in a study of identical twins. MiXCR, applied by TCRdb to the 5' RACE reads, yields one record per CDR3 protein. The table shows about 100,000 distinct CDR3 sequences, with less than 6.5% occurring only once. Sequences were obtained from memory T cells sorted from blood. The source is a woman aged 50 to 65 in good health.

This clonotype was seen many times. The rearrangement joins TRBV27 to TRBJ2-7; tentative D call: TRBD2 (5 bases). CDR1 is MNHEY, CDR2 SMNVEV, per germline (reference sequence). Trimming cost V 2 bases and J 7 bases, with 18 bases left between them. This CDR3 contains 15 residues. CDR3 DNA: TGTGCCAGCAGTTTAGGAGGTCGAGTTCCCATGGAGCAGTACTTC. It yields the protein CASSLGGRVPMEQYF.

At least ten counts were recorded for this clonotype. The genes are TRBV5-1 and TRBJ2-5; possible D gene TRBD2, 5 bases. V was cut by 5 bases and J by 0 bases, with 8 bases left in between. Germline assignment: CDR1 SGHRS and CDR2 YFSETQ. The CDR3 is 13 residues long. CDR3 nucleotides: TGCGCCAGCAGTTCCGGGGACCAAGAGACCCAGTACTTC. Translation gives CASSSGDQETQYF.

This clonotype was picked up many times. The chain employs TRBV30 and TRBJ2-7; D tentatively fits TRBD1 or TRBD2 (5 bases each). V was shortened by 0 bases and J by 6 bases, with 15 bases between the two germline ends. This CDR3 is 14 amino acids long. CDR1 is GTSNPN and CDR2 is SVGIG in the germline V gene (reference sequence). The CDR3 here is CAWSVGGALGEQYV. CDR3 sequence (DNA): TGTGCCTGGAGTGTTGGGGGAGCCCTCGGCGAGCAGTACGTC.

Many counts were recorded for this clonotype. The rearrangement joins TRBV13 to TRBJ2-7, with TRBD2 as a possible D gene (6 bases). V was pared by 5 bases and J by 4 bases, with 9 bases between. Germline V lookup: CDR1 PRHDT, CDR2 FYEKMQ (reference sequence). This CDR3 has 12 amino acids. The CDR3 loop is CASSRAGYEQYF. The CDR3 DNA reads TGTGCCAGCAGCCGAGCGGGTTACGAGCAGTACTTC.

This clonotype was counted at least ten times. The J gene is TRBJ2-3, the V gene TRBV24-1; unclear D gene. Germline V gene sequence: CDR1 KGHDR, CDR2 SFDVKD. Deletions cut 7 bases from V and 2 bases from J, with 6 bases between. This CDR3 comprises 12 residues. CDR3 DNA sequence: TGTGCCACCAGAAACAACACAGATACGCAGTATTTT. This gives the protein CATRNNTDTQYF.

Regarding this clonotype: A read error may account for a junction end that differs from germline. The CDR3 region has the DNA TGTGCCAGCAGCTTATCGTCGGGACTCAGAGGGACCGGGGAGCTGTTCTTT. Translating gives CASSLSSGLRGTGELFF. The rearrangement uses TRBV7-2 and TRBJ2-2, with D possibly matching TRBD2 (6 bases). This CDR3 is built from 17 residues. Germline-derived CDR1 and CDR2 are SGHTA and FQGNSA.

The V gene is TRBV6-4, the J gene TRBJ1-1, with no clear D. Germline V CDR1 and CDR2: MRHNA, SNTAGT. The CDR3 runs to 14 residues. V gave up 3 bases and J gave up 3 bases, with 11 bases separating them. CDR3 bases: TGTGCCAGCAGTGATTCCGGCACTTACACTGAAGCTTTCTTT. Its translation: CASSDSGTYTEAFF.

This clonotype was observed a few times. The CDR3: CASGPDVRRYGKLFF. The CDR3 DNA reads as TGTGCCAGCGGACCTGATGTCAGGCGGTACGGAAAACTGTTTTTT. The J gene is TRBJ1-4, the V gene TRBV12-3 or TRBV12-4; D is undetermined. V dropped 8 bases and J dropped 10 bases, with 23 bases sitting between them. The CDR3 has 15 residues.